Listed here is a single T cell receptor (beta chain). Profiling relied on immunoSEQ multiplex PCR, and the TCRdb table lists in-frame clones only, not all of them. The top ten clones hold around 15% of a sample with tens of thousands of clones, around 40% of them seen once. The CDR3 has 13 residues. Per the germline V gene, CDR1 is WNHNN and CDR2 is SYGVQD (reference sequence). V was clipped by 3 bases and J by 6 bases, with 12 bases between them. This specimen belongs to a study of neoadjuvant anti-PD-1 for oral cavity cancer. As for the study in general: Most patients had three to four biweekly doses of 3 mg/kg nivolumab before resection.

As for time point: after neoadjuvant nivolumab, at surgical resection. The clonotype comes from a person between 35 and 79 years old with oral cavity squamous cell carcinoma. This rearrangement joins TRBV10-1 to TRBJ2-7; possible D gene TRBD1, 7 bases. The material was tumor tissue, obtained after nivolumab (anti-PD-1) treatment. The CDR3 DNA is TGCGCCAGCAGTGATCATCAGGGGGGCGAGCAGTACTTC. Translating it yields CASSDHQGGEQYF.